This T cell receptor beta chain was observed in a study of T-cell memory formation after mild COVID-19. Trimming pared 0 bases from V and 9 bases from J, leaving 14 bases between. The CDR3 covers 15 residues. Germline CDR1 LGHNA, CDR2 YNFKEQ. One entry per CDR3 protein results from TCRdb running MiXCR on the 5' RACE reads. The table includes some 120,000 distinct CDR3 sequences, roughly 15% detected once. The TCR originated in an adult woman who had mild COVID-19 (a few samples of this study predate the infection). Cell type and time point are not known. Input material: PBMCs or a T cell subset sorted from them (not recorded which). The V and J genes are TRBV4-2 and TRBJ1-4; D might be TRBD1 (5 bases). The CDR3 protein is CASSQEAGQMKKLFF. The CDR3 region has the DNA TGTGCCAGCAGCCAAGAAGCAGGACAAATGAAAAAACTGTTTTTT.